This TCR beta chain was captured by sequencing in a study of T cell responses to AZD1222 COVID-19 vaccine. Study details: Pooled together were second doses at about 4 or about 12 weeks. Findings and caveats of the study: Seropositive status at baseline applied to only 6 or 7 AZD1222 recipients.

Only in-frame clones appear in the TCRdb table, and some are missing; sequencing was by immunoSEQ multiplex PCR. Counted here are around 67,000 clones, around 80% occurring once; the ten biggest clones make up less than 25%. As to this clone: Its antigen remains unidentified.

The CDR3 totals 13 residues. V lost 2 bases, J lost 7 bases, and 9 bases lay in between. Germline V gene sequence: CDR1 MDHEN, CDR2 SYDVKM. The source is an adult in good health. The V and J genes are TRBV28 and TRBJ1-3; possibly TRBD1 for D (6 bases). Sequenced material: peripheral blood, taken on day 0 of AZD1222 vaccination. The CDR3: CASSLIQGNTIYF. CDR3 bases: TGTGCCAGCAGTTTAATTCAGGGGAACACCATATATTTT.